The TCR beta chain under discussion was sequenced for a study of T cells in Graves' hyperthyroidism and ophthalmopathy (dated by TCRdb to 2018 to 2020). With regard to the full study: Peripheral blood samples were taken at initial diagnosis, before any treatment was given. To identify TCR V-J signatures that set the groups apart, the researchers used a discovery cohort of about a hundred patients, made up of 40 to 45 with Graves' ophthalmopathy and some 55 with stable Graves' hyperthyroidism. Prospective prediction of ophthalmopathy was tested in an independent validation cohort consisting of about 20 hyperthyroidism patients and about 17 patients who later progressed to ophthalmopathy. The 95 to 100 discovery patients were randomly divided into training and test sets at a 7:3 ratio. The study also compared thyroid tissue and blood T-cell repertoires from over 5 Graves' hyperthyroidism patients. Following sampling, methimazole starting at 30 mg daily was given to hyperthyroidism patients, and high-dose intravenous methylprednisolone was given to ophthalmopathy patients. According to the paper, TCR Vbeta CDR3 sequencing was carried out on 135 peripheral blood samples, which came from 40 to 45 ophthalmopathy, under 80 hyperthyroidism and about 17 progressor patients.

At the junction V is shortened by 1 base and J by 2 bases; bases outside the gene matches: 6. The CDR3 goes from the cysteine to the phenylalanine over 17 residues. Just CDR3 DNA is preserved here, 51 bases in frame from base 1. Looking up the germline V gene yields CDR1 SGHTA and CDR2 FQGNSA. About this clonotype itself: Which antigen it targets is not known. Being one base from a much bigger clone, this may be a read error.

Graves' hyperthyroidism was defined as stable when no progression to ophthalmopathy occurred over 18 months of follow-up. The hyperthyroidism patients were between 18 and 65 years old and newly diagnosed, with a disease duration of less than 2 months. Exclusion was applied to patients with uncontrolled infections, other autoimmune diseases, pregnancy or lactation. Diagnoses were established on the basis of clinical symptoms, serum thyroxine and TRAb, thyroid ultrasound, and orbital computed tomography. PBMCs were separated from 8 to 10 ml of fresh peripheral blood using Ficoll-Paque density gradient centrifugation. Trizol reagent was used to extract total RNA, and RNA quality was then checked on an Agilent 2100 Bioanalyzer. Results the study describes overall, beyond this receptor: A model built on a 13 V-J signature distinguished ophthalmopathy from stable hyperthyroidism, reaching approximately 89% sensitivity and around 82% specificity in cross-validation and 80%/75% in testing. Most expanded thyroid clonotypes (frequency above 0.001) were also found in blood, which suggests that blood repertoires may mirror thyroid immune responses. In validation, progression to ophthalmopathy was predicted by the model with around 71% sensitivity and just over 72% specificity, a median of approximately 6.5 months before onset. Sample size was not statistically predetermined, and blinding of investigators to group allocation was not performed.

Amplification of TCR beta CDR3 regions was carried out from RNA transcripts. For the first round of RT-PCR on the TCR CDR3, the HTBI primer set was used together with the Qiagen OneStep RT-PCR kit. The libraries were constructed in a second round of multiplex PCR and then size-selected and purified. Paired-end sequencing of the libraries was performed with 100 bp reads on an Illumina HiSeq2000. As for the original processing: Raw data were processed with SOAPnuke, discarding reads with adapters, uncalled bases, mean Phred below 15, or no exact constant-primer or identifier match. High-quality paired reads were merged using COPE v1.2.5, and each unique nucleotide sequence was defined as a clonotype. MiTCR v1.1 was used to align clonotypes to the IMGT TRBV, TRBD and TRBJ reference segments. Only V-J combinations with frequency above 0.0001, covering 99.2% of repertoires, were analysed. The TCS score was defined as the ratio of F50 (clonal expansion) to E x V (chaos), calculated using BLOSUM62-based TCRdist between CDR3 peptides within each V-J. Welch's t-statistics and random forest reduced around 550 V-J features to under 15, which were used in a naive Bayes classifier (R e1071). The Morisita-Horn index was used to measure how similar the thyroid and blood repertoires were. TCRdb itself trimmed the public reads at Q25 with fastp, ran MiXCR and retained productive beta chains. CDR3 protein sequences are deduplicated, and each keeps its most common genes and DNA. TCRdb's processing, not the authors' own work, is the source of the V and J calls. This sample comprises around 760,000 distinct CDR3 sequences, 30% to 40% of them detected only once. The ten largest clones capture 30% to 40% of the sample.

The V and J segments used are TRBV7-2 and TRBJ2-2; 8 junctional bases match TRBD2. The sequence came from a woman aged 40 to 50 with Graves' hyperthyroidism. The sequencing sample was made of blood. The base sequence is TGTGCCAGCAGCTTAGAAGCGGGGGTTCCCAACACCGGGGAGCTGTTTTTT. Protein translation: CASSLEAGVPNTGELFF.